What follows are 30 T cell receptor beta chains derived from one specimen sequenced in a study of blood T cells in healthy people across ages. Then a second PCR, running about 7 to 11 cycles, was carried out with a sample-barcoded 5' primer and a J-beta primer mix. One entry per CDR3 protein results from TCRdb running MiXCR on the 5' RACE reads. The sample contains some 640,000 distinct CDR3 sequences, approximately 30% of which appear only once. The sample taken for sequencing was blood. Receptor source: a woman older than 75 in good health.

This clonotype has only a few counts. This may be a read error, as it is one base from a much larger clone. Written as DNA, the CDR3 is TGTGCCAGCAGCTGGACAGGGCAGCAGGGCAATGAGCAGTTCTTC. This encodes CASSWTGQQGNEQFF. This sequence joins TRBV5-6 and TRBJ2-1, with 8 positions matching TRBD1. Trimming at V came to 3 bases and at J to 6 bases, leaving 8 bases not matched to a gene. This CDR3 spans 15 amino acids. Germline CDR1 SGHDT, CDR2 YYEEEE.

This clonotype was seen a single time. CDR3 in amino acids: CSARDYAGVSDTQYF. The DNA for the CDR3 is TGCAGTGCTAGAGATTACGCGGGAGTCTCGGATACGCAGTATTTT. V usage is TRBV20-1 and J usage is TRBJ2-3; 7 bases align to TRBD2. Losses at the gene ends were 0 bases for V and 6 bases for J; bases not matched to a gene: 9. CDR3 length: 15 amino acids. From germline, CDR1 is DFQATT and CDR2 SNEGSKA (reference sequence).

In this sample, this clonotype turned up many times. The V gene is TRBV10-3, the J gene TRBJ2-3, with 9 bases that match TRBD1. The CDR3 runs to 16 residues. Germline V gene sequence: CDR1 ENHRY, CDR2 SYGVKD. V gave up 7 bases and J gave up 4 bases; unmatched junction bases: 12. The CDR3 region is CAIKTTGGEMSDTQYF. In nucleotides, the CDR3 is TGTGCCATCAAAACCACAGGGGGCGAAATGTCAGATACGCAGTATTTT.

Remarks on this clonotype: This may come from a read error, since a much larger clone is one base off. CDR3 sequence reads: CASSLEARGEQYF. In nucleotides, the CDR3 is TGTGCCAGCAGCTTGGAAGCCCGGGGGGAGCAGTACTTC. The chain couples TRBV5-6 to TRBJ2-5; 7 bases agree with TRBD2. The CDR3 runs to 13 residues. Per the germline V gene, CDR1 is SGHDT and CDR2 is YYEEEE. With V trimmed by 0 bases and J by 11 bases, 7 bases remained unmatched.

The chain has TRBV20-1 and TRBJ1-1; 7 bases fit TRBD1. The length of the CDR3 is 12 residues. The germline V gene has CDR1 DFQATT and CDR2 SNEGSKA (reference sequence). J gave up 7 bases and V 6 bases, and 8 bases lay outside the gene matches. The CDR3 region has the DNA TGCAGTGCCAGCGACAGGGTGGGTGAAGCTTTCTTT. Residues: CSASDRVGEAFF.

The chain uses TRBV11-2 and TRBJ1-3; D not certain. The CDR3 loop spans 14 amino acids. Germline loops: CDR1 SGHAT, CDR2 FQNNGV. The V and J ends lost 5 bases and 0 bases respectively, with 8 bases between them. CDR3 sequence (DNA): TGTGCCAGCAGCCGAGGGTCCTCTGGAAACACCATATATTTT. Encoded protein: CASSRGSSGNTIYF.

There are many counts of this clonotype. J is TRBJ1-4 and V is TRBV29-1; weak D call: TRBD1 (6 bases). The CDR3 runs 13 residues. Germline assignment: CDR1 SQVTM and CDR2 ANQGSEA. V was shortened by 5 bases and J by 3 bases, with 10 bases between the two germline ends. CDR3 nucleotides: TGCAGCGTTCGGGGGCAGCCTAATGAAAAACTGTTTTTT. It translates to CSVRGQPNEKLFF. The full variable domain, with the rest looked up from reference TRBV29-1 and TRBJ1-4, is SAVISQKPSRDICQRGTSLTIQCQVDSQVTMMFWYRQQPGQSLTLIATANQGSEATYESGFVIDKFPISRPNLTFSTLTVSNMSPEDSSIYLCSVRGQPNEKLFFGSGTQLSVL.

Concerning this clonotype: Here the CDR3 omits its conserved ending phenylalanine or tryptophan, so a read error is the likely source. The chain recombines TRBV5-1 with TRBJ1-2; D ambiguous. The germline CDR1 and CDR2 sequences are SGHRS and YFSETQ. The CDR3 sequence is 12 residues long. V dropped 3 bases and J dropped 7 bases, with 10 bases sitting between them. CDR3 sequence: CASSSRTSGYTC. As DNA, the CDR3 is TGCGCCAGCAGCTCCCGGACTTCTGGCTACACCTGC.

In its sample, this clonotype was seen a few times. A much larger clone lies one base from this, so it may be a read error. The chain links TRBV6-2 or TRBV6-3 to TRBJ2-5; unclear D gene. CDR3 size: 13 residues. Germline CDR1 and CDR2: MNHEY and SVGEGT. The CDR3 DNA is TGTGCCAGCAGTTATGTTGTTCCAGAGGCCCAGTACTTC. Protein product: CASSYVVPEAQYF.

This clonotype was counted ten times or more. The chain links TRBV20-1 to TRBJ1-4, with 7 bases identical to TRBD1. The V gene's germline CDR1 is DFQATT and CDR2 SNEGSKA (reference sequence). V trimming: 2 bases; J trimming: 8 bases; junction bases outside the gene matches: 5. This CDR3 is 13 amino acids long. The CDR3 region has the DNA TGCAGTGCTAGAACAGGGGCGAGAGAAAAACTGTTTTTT. Its translation: CSARTGAREKLFF.

This clonotype was found a few times. The V gene is TRBV14, the J gene TRBJ2-7; a possible D gene is TRBD1 (5 bases). This CDR3 comprises 15 residues. With 0 bases removed from V and 2 bases from J, the gap between germline ends came to 11 bases. Per the germline V gene, CDR1 is SGHDN and CDR2 is FVKESK. The CDR3, as DNA: TGTGCCAGCAGCCAAGATCATGCAGGGCCCTACGAGCAGTACTTC. Residues: CASSQDHAGPYEQYF.

The gene calls are TRBV6-1 and TRBJ1-2; no clear D gene. Trimming removed 6 bases from V and 5 bases from J, with 19 bases in between. Germline V gene data show CDR1 as MNHNS and CDR2 as SASEGT. The CDR3 is made up of 15 amino acids. CDR3 region: CASSQNPRQLYGYTF. In DNA form, the CDR3 reads TGTGCCAGCAGCCAAAACCCGCGGCAGTTATATGGCTACACCTTC.

The chain links TRBV6-1 to TRBJ2-1; D ambiguous. The V gene lost 7 bases and the J gene lost 13 bases, with 14 bases spanning the gap. In germline, CDR1 is MNHNS, CDR2 SASEGT. The CDR3 sequence is 11 residues long. This CDR3 reads CASTDLETQFF. In DNA, the CDR3 is TGTGCCAGCACCGACCTAGAGACCCAGTTCTTC.

This clonotype was found many times. The chain joins TRBV4-1 to TRBJ2-5, with TRBD1 matching 8 bases. The CDR3 is made up of 17 amino acids. Germline CDR1 and CDR2: MGHRA and YSYEKL. The V gene end was trimmed by 1 base and the J gene end by 5 bases; junction bases not matched to a gene: 12. This CDR3 reads CASSQVQRAGGGETQYF. DNA of the CDR3: TGCGCCAGCAGCCAAGTGCAGAGGGCAGGGGGCGGTGAGACCCAGTACTTC.

This clonotype was seen repeatedly, ten times or more. The V call is TRBV30, the J call TRBJ1-2; D may be TRBD1 (5 bases). The ends were cut back, 2 bases at V and 6 bases at J, with 13 bases in the middle. Germline V lookup: CDR1 GTSNPN, CDR2 SVGIG (reference sequence). This CDR3 has 13 residues. CDR3 nucleotide sequence: TGTGCCTGGAGTTGGGGCAGGTCCGATGGCTACACCTTC. The encoded protein is CAWSWGRSDGYTF.

This clonotype was seen a single time. This chain connects TRBV7-9 to TRBJ1-1; TRBD1 matches 8 bases. Germline CDR1 reads SEHNR; CDR2 reads FQNEAQ (reference sequence). The CDR3 is 17 residues long. J was trimmed by 0 bases and V by 6 bases; bases with no gene match: 12. The CDR3 DNA reads TGTGCCAGCAGGCCGACTGCCAGGGGGCCCATGAACACTGAAGCTTTCTTT. Protein: CASRPTARGPMNTEAFF.

This clonotype was seen ten or more times. The rearrangement links TRBV7-3 to TRBJ2-5, with 7 bases identical to TRBD2. V gave up 7 bases and J gave up 2 bases; unmatched junction bases: 10. This CDR3 contains 15 residues. Looked up from germline, CDR1 is SGHTA and CDR2 is FQGTGA. Written as DNA, the CDR3 is TGTGCCAGCACCCTGGGGAGCGGGGAACAAGAGACCCAGTACTTC. Its translation: CASTLGSGEQETQYF.

Many counts were recorded for this clonotype. The chain uses TRBV29-1 and TRBJ2-5; 8 bases are a match to TRBD1. Germline V gene sequence: CDR1 SQVTM, CDR2 ANQGSEA. There are 16 residues in the CDR3. Germline trimming cut 5 bases from V and 5 bases from J; bases unmatched to any gene: 16. CDR3 protein: CSVFRLSPQGVETQYF. The DNA of the CDR3 is TGCAGCGTTTTCAGGCTAAGCCCACAGGGGGTCGAGACCCAGTACTTC.

The CDR3 DNA reads TGCGCCAGCAGCCATGCCGTGACTCGTCACGATGAGCAGTACTTC. It encodes CASSHAVTRHDEQYF. V usage is TRBV4-1 and J usage is TRBJ2-7; D is ambiguous. V gave up 3 bases and J gave up 7 bases, with 19 bases separating them. Germline V gives CDR1 MGHRA, CDR2 YSYEKL. There are 15 residues in the CDR3.

As to this clonotype: Germline is not matched at one junction end, which may reflect a read error. The chain carries TRBV4-2 and TRBJ1-1; D is unclear. CDR1 and CDR2 from the germline V gene are LGHNA and YNFKEQ. This CDR3 contains 15 residues. Here the CDR3 DNA reads TGTGCCGGCAGCCAGGTGACGGCGGGGAACACTGAAGCTTTCTTT. Protein sequence: CAGSQVTAGNTEAFF.

This clonotype appeared many times. J is TRBJ1-2 and V is TRBV6-5; D ambiguous. CDR1 and CDR2 (germline): MNHEY, SVGAGI. This CDR3 region has 13 residues. Between the trimmed V and J ends, which lost 6 bases and 7 bases, there was a span of 15 bases. The CDR3 sequence is CASRPPVPSGYTF. The CDR3 DNA follows: TGTGCCAGCAGACCCCCCGTACCCAGTGGCTACACCTTC.

This clonotype was counted a few times. The junction shows a germline mismatch at one end, possibly a read error. The V call is TRBV11-2, the J call TRBJ2-5, with 13 nucleotides matching TRBD2. Germline assignment: CDR1 SGHAT and CDR2 FQNNGV. There are 18 residues in the CDR3. CDR3 amino acids: CAGSVRLAGGGREETQYF. CDR3 in DNA: TGTGCCGGCAGCGTCAGACTAGCGGGGGGCGGTCGAGAAGAGACCCAGTACTTC.

This clonotype showed up many times. The chain has TRBV12-3 or TRBV12-4 and TRBJ1-5; D gene unclear. The CDR3 has 15 amino acids. Deletions cut 3 bases from V and 0 bases from J, with 9 bases between. The CDR3 nucleotides read TGTGCCAGCAGTTTTGACCTAAATAGCAATCAGCCCCAGCATTTT. Encoded protein: CASSFDLNSNQPQHF.

This clonotype appeared many times. V is TRBV5-1 and J is TRBJ2-5; 7 positions agree with TRBD1. The V gene's germline CDR1 is SGHRS and CDR2 YFSETQ. Trimming removed 4 bases from V and 2 bases from J; junction bases left unmatched: 8. This CDR3 has 15 residues. DNA for the CDR3: TGCGCCAGCAGCCTTCTAGGACAGGAACAAGAGACCCAGTACTTC. It encodes CASSLLGQEQETQYF.

V gene TRBV25-1 combines with J gene TRBJ2-1; D possibly corresponds to TRBD1 (6 bases). TRBJ2-7 explains the end of the DNA better; the J call may be wrong. The CDR3 runs to 15 residues. Germline CDR1 MGHDK, CDR2 SYGVNS. The CDR3 reads CASEDSSLPYNEQYF. CDR3 DNA: TGTGCCAGCGAGGACAGCTCACTCCCCTACAATGAGCAGTACTTC.

A few counts support this clonotype. With a much larger clone just one base away, this may be a read error. The chain's CDR3 is CASSYSRSGEPFF. The CDR3 DNA follows: TGTGCCAGCAGTTACTCGAGGTCCGGGGAGCCGTTTTTT. The chain uses TRBV6-5 and TRBJ2-2; possibly TRBD2 for D (5 bases). Germline CDR1 and CDR2: MNHEY and SVGAGI. The CDR3 is 13 amino acids.

This clonotype was counted ten times or more. This chain uses TRBV7-9 with TRBJ2-6; D gene ambiguous. There are 17 residues in the CDR3. The ends were cut back, 5 bases at V and 0 bases at J, with 14 bases in the middle. Looked up from germline, CDR1 is SEHNR and CDR2 is FQNEAQ (reference sequence). The CDR3 loop reads CASSLGGSVSGANVLTF. The CDR3 bases are TGTGCCAGCAGCCTCGGCGGCAGCGTCTCTGGGGCCAACGTCCTGACTTTC.

This chain joins TRBV5-1 and TRBJ2-7; D gene ambiguous. V lost 1 base and J lost 2, with 13 bases in between. Per the germline V gene, CDR1 is SGHRS and CDR2 is YFSETQ. CDR3 length: 15 residues. The CDR3 DNA reads TGCGCCAGCAGCTTGTATCCGGGTTCACCCTACGAGCAGTACTTC. This gives the protein CASSLYPGSPYEQYF.

The chain recombines TRBV5-1 with TRBJ2-1; D remains unclear. CDR3 length: 15 residues. The V end was cut by 0 bases, the J end by 8 bases, with 15 bases between. Germline V CDR1 and CDR2: SGHRS, YFSETQ. Here the CDR3 reads CASSLGRSVVDEQFF. CDR3 in DNA: TGCGCCAGCAGCTTGGGCAGGAGCGTCGTGGATGAGCAGTTCTTC.

This clonotype was detected many times. The chain combines TRBV20-1 with TRBJ2-6; no firm D call. From germline, CDR1 is DFQATT and CDR2 SNEGSKA (reference sequence). The V and J ends lost 0 bases and 4 bases respectively, with 16 bases between them. The CDR3 is 17 amino acids. The CDR3 DNA follows: TGCAGTGCTAGAGACCCCCTGTCCTCCACGGGGGCCAACGTCCTGACTTTC. Translation: CSARDPLSSTGANVLTF.